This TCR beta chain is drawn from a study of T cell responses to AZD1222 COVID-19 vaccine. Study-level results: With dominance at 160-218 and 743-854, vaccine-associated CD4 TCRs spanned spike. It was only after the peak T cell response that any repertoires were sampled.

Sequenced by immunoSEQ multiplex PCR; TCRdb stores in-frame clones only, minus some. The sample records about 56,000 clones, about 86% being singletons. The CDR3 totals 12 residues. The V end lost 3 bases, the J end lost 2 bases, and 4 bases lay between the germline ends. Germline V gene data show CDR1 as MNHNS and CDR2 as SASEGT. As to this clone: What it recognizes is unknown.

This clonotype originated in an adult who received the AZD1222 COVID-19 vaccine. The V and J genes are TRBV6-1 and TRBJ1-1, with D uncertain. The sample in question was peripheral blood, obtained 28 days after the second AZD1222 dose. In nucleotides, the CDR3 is TGTGCCAGCAGTGAGGGAAACACTGAAGCTTTCTTT. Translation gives CASSEGNTEAFF.